This T cell receptor beta chain was obtained from a study of CD8+CD57+ T cells in acquired aplastic anemia. About the study: DNA from sorted CD4+ and CD8+ cells averaged around 3 ug. Study results and limitations: Patients had around 30 CD8+ CDR3 sequences in common with controls (the shared set).

Patients chosen for sequencing had CD8+CD57+ cells that had expanded, as shown by flow cytometry. Among the patients, none had received any therapy at the time of blood sampling. Per germline, CDR1 LGHNT and CDR2 FRNRAP. The CDR3 totals 14 residues. The V and J ends lost 5 bases and 8 bases respectively, with 18 bases between them. TCR beta VDJ and CDR3 profiling used genomic DNA as template. TCRdb reanalysed the reads using MiXCR and keeps one entry per CDR3 protein. The table has 450,000 to 550,000 distinct CDR3 sequences, around 33% seen once. This clonotype occurred many times. Its antigen is not identified.

Sequenced: sorted CD4+, CD8+, or CD8+CD57+ T cells (not recorded which) from PBMCs. The V gene is TRBV12-5, the J gene TRBJ1-2, with D possibly matching TRBD1 (6 bases). The sequence derives from a human donor with aplastic anemia. CDR3 coding DNA: TGTGCTAGTGGTGCGCCATTACAGGGTATGGGCTACACCTTC. It encodes CASGAPLQGMGYTF.